The sequence of this T cell receptor beta chain was determined in a study of T cell responses to AZD1222 COVID-19 vaccine. Of note for this clone: Its antigen is undetermined.

Study-level findings and limits: Researchers took repertoire samples only after the peak T cell response had come. Most donors were white British, females outnumbered males, and clonal diversity was possibly underestimated. Following two doses of AZD1222, Spike-specific TCR breadth and depth rose.

Generated by immunoSEQ multiplex PCR, the TCRdb table keeps only in-frame clones and is missing some. In the table there are about 83,000 clones, 85% to 90% of which are singletons. This CDR3 contains 14 residues. With V trimmed by 5 bases and J by 2 bases, 5 bases remained unmatched. CDR1 and CDR2 from the germline V gene are SEHNR and FQNEAQ (reference sequence). The source is an adult in good health. The chain uses TRBV7-9 and TRBJ2-5, with 7 bases that match TRBD2. The sequenced sample was peripheral blood, obtained on day 0 of AZD1222 vaccination. The CDR3 sequence is CASSPGLVQETQYF. Written as DNA, the CDR3 is TGTGCCAGCAGCCCCGGACTAGTTCAAGAGACCCAGTACTTC.